This TCR beta chain was sequenced for a study of T cell responses to AZD1222 COVID-19 vaccine. This clone is a singleton in its sample. As yet, its antigen is unknown. The CDR3 sequence is 13 residues long. Trimming shortened V by 6 bases and J by 4 bases, and 11 bases separated the two germline ends. Germline CDR1 is ENHRY and CDR2 is SYGVKD. Notes on the study in general: Nearly half of unique spike-specific TCRs reportedly avoided B.1.351 and B.1.1.7 mutated regions. Baseline seropositivity occurred in only a handful of AZD1222 recipients. Mapped onto spike, vaccine-associated CD4 TCRs spanned it and were dominant at 160-218 and 743-854. A mostly white British donor set with more females was recruited, and clonal diversity was possibly underestimated.

This table comes from immunoSEQ multiplex PCR, and its TCRdb copy is limited to in-frame clones, with some not included. The sample holds fewer than 150,000 clones, approximately 88% seen once. This receptor was identified in an adult who received the AZD1222 COVID-19 vaccine. The starting material was peripheral blood, obtained 28 days after the second AZD1222 dose. This chain uses TRBV10-3 with TRBJ2-3; a weak D match, TRBD2 (6 bases). The CDR3 loop reads CAIRWGDADTQYF. The DNA of the CDR3 is TGTGCCATCAGGTGGGGGGACGCAGATACGCAGTATTTT.